These 27 T cell receptor beta chains originate from one sample sequenced in a study of blood T cell repertoires in COVID-19. Using immunoSEQ multiplex PCR, the repertoire was profiled, and TCRdb retains in-frame clones only, with some absent. The sample records 200,000 to 300,000 clones, roughly 87% being singletons. The sample consisted of peripheral blood. These receptors all come from a man aged 55 to 70 who had recovered from COVID-19.

The CDR3 DNA reads as TGTGCCACCAGTGATTCAGCGGGGGCCGGGGAGACCCAGTACTTC. Residues: CATSDSAGAGETQYF. The chain is built from TRBV24-1 and TRBJ2-5; 8 bases are a match to TRBD2. The CDR3 is 15 amino acids. The V segment lost 2 bases and the J segment 5 bases; nucleotides outside the gene matches: 6. CDR1 and CDR2 (germline): KGHDR, SFDVKD.

The rearrangement uses TRBV5-1 and TRBJ2-1; 7 positions agree with TRBD2. The V gene end was trimmed by 5 bases and the J gene end by 0 bases; junction bases not matched to a gene: 8. The CDR3 is made up of 16 amino acids. CDR1 is SGHRS and CDR2 is YFSETQ in the germline V gene. Here the CDR3 reads CASRISGSSSYNEQFF. CDR3 nucleotides: TGCGCCAGCAGAATTAGCGGGTCCAGCTCCTACAATGAGCAGTTCTTC.

This clone was seen a handful of times. V is TRBV20-1 and J is TRBJ1-2; perhaps TRBD1 as D (5 bases). The germline V and J ends were trimmed by 6 bases and 4 bases, with 9 bases remaining between them. CDR3 length equals 11 residues. In germline, CDR1 is DFQATT, CDR2 SNEGSKA (reference sequence). DNA of the CDR3: TGCAGTGCGCGGGACGGCTATGGCTACACCTTC. Translating gives CSARDGYGYTF.

As to this clone: Different DNA sequences within this sample yield the same CDR3. The chain employs TRBV3-1 (or the pseudogene TRBV3-2) and TRBJ2-5, with a tentative D call TRBD1 (7 bases). CDR3 size: 13 residues. Germline V gives CDR1 LGHDT, CDR2 YNNKEL (reference sequence). Between the trimmed V and J ends, which lost 4 bases and 5 bases, there was a span of 11 bases. The CDR3 coding sequence is TGTGCCAGCAGCCCAGGGGGAGGCGAGACCCAGTACTTC. Translated, it gives CASSPGGGETQYF.

The genes are TRBV15 and TRBJ1-5; 10 nucleotides line up with TRBD1. Germline V gives CDR1 LNHNV, CDR2 YYDKDF (reference sequence). CDR3 length: 16 residues. V was clipped by 3 bases and J by 6 bases; unmatched bases: 8. The CDR3 DNA reads TGTGCCACCAGCAGCGAAGGACAGGGGGTAGGTCAGCCCCAGCATTTT. It specifies CATSSEGQGVGQPQHF.

This chain links TRBV7-7 with TRBJ2-5; D remains ambiguous. The CDR3 loop spans 14 amino acids. Between the trimmed V and J ends, which lost 1 base and 5 bases, there was a span of 11 bases. Germline loops: CDR1 SSHAT, CDR2 FNYEAQ (reference sequence). The CDR3 loop reads CASSLGRSRETQYF. The CDR3 nucleotides read TGTGCCAGCAGCTTAGGGCGGTCAAGGGAGACCCAGTACTTC.

The gene calls are TRBV6-5 and TRBJ1-1; D not resolved. The CDR3 runs to 14 residues. CDR1 is MNHEY and CDR2 is SVGAGI in the germline V gene. The germline V and J ends were trimmed by 7 bases and 0 bases, with 12 bases remaining between them. CDR3 region: CASTQRSMNTEAFF. CDR3 nucleotides: TGTGCCAGCACCCAGAGGAGCATGAACACTGAAGCTTTCTTT.

The V and J genes are TRBV19 and TRBJ2-5, with 7 nucleotides matching TRBD1. V was clipped by 3 bases and J by 4 bases; unmatched bases: 8. From germline, CDR1 is LNHDA and CDR2 SQIVND (reference sequence). CDR3 size: 15 residues. CDR3 nucleotide sequence: TGTGCCAGTAGTATCAGGACAGGACCGGGAGAGACCCAGTACTTC. Translating gives CASSIRTGPGETQYF. Full variable domain (outside the CDR3, taken from reference TRBV19 and TRBJ2-5): DGGITQSPKYLFRKEGQNVTLSCEQNLNHDAMYWYRQDPGQGLRLIYYSQIVNDFQKGDIAEGYSVSREKKESFPLTVTSAQKNPTAFYLCASSIRTGPGETQYFGPGTRLLVL.

V gene TRBV6-5 combines with J gene TRBJ1-1, with D possibly matching TRBD1 (5 bases). Per the germline V gene, CDR1 is MNHEY and CDR2 is SVGAGI. The CDR3 consists of 15 residues. The germline V and J ends were trimmed by 9 bases and 11 bases, with 28 bases remaining between them. CDR3 coding DNA: TGTGCCAGTACCACTACCGGGACGGCCGGGGGGGAGGCTTTCTTT. It yields the protein CASTTTGTAGGEAFF.

This clone was observed a single time. This CDR3 is CASSLVPGAEAFF. The CDR3, as DNA: TGCGCCAGCAGCTTGGTTCCGGGTGCGGAAGCTTTCTTT. The rearrangement links TRBV5-1 to TRBJ1-1; no firm D call. Germline CDR1 and CDR2: SGHRS and YFSETQ. V lost 0 bases, J lost 8 bases, and 11 bases lay in between. This CDR3 has 13 residues.

The chain links TRBV5-1 to TRBJ1-4; no firm D call. This CDR3 contains 13 residues. Germline V gene sequence: CDR1 SGHRS, CDR2 YFSETQ. Trimming took 3 bases from V and 5 from J, leaving 8 bases between them. The CDR3 protein is CASSWRNNEKLFF. Here the CDR3 DNA reads TGCGCCAGCAGCTGGAGAAACAATGAAAAACTGTTTTTT. The entire variable domain, with the rest obtained from reference TRBV5-1 and TRBJ1-4, is as follows: KAGVTQTPRYLIKTRGQQVTLSCSPISGHRSVSWYQQTPGQGLQFLFEYFSETQRNKGNFPGRFSGRQFSNSRSEMNVSTLELGDSALYLCASSWRNNEKLFFGSGTQLSVL.

This clone was found once. V and J are TRBV7-9 and TRBJ1-1; no firm D call. From germline, CDR1 is SEHNR and CDR2 FQNEAQ (reference sequence). The V end lost 0 bases, the J end lost 3 bases, and 11 bases lay between the germline ends. The CDR3 is made up of 15 amino acids. CDR3 DNA: TGTGCCAGCAGCTTAGCCGGCTCCGGGTACACTGAAGCTTTCTTT. Encoded protein: CASSLAGSGYTEAFF. The full variable domain, completed using reference TRBV7-9 and TRBJ1-1, is DTGVSQNPRHKITKRGQNVTFRCDPISEHNRLYWYRQTLGQGPEFLTYFQNEAQLEKSRLLSDRFSAERPKGSFSTLEIQRTEQGDSAMYLCASSLAGSGYTEAFFGQGTRLTVV.

The chain carries TRBV18 and TRBJ2-1; no definite D call. V lost 2 bases and J lost 7, with 18 bases in between. Germline V gene lookup returns CDR1 KGHSH and CDR2 LQKENI. The CDR3 has 16 amino acids. The CDR3 spells CASSPEVGRSRNEQFF. The CDR3, as DNA: TGTGCCAGCTCACCAGAGGTCGGCCGGTCGCGTAATGAGCAGTTCTTC. The whole variable domain, remainder taken from reference TRBV18 and TRBJ2-1, is NAGVMQNPRHLVRRRGQEARLRCSPMKGHSHVYWYRQLPEEGLKFMVYLQKENIIDESGMPKERFSAEFPKEGPSILRIQQVVRGDSAAYFCASSPEVGRSRNEQFFGPGTRLTVL.

This chain connects TRBV6-2 or TRBV6-3 to TRBJ2-3; a possible D gene is TRBD2 (5 bases). There are 15 residues in the CDR3. V dropped 6 bases and J dropped 0 bases, with 13 bases sitting between them. Looked up from germline, CDR1 is MNHEY and CDR2 is SVGEGT. As DNA, the CDR3 is TGTGCCAGCAGCAGGTGGCTAGCCAGCACAGATACGCAGTATTTT. It translates to CASSRWLASTDTQYF.

This clone turned up a few times. The V and J genes are TRBV20-1 and TRBJ1-1, with D perhaps matching TRBD1 (6 bases). CDR3 length: 11 residues. Germline CDR1 is DFQATT and CDR2 is SNEGSKA (reference sequence). Trimming removed 5 bases at V and 7 bases at J, with 11 bases between. The CDR3 coding sequence is TGCAGTGCTGGGACAAATAGTGAAGCTTTCTTT. Translation: CSAGTNSEAFF.

V and J are TRBV6-1 and TRBJ2-1, with D possibly TRBD1 on 6 matching bases. The CDR3 has 15 residues. The V gene's germline CDR1 is MNHNS and CDR2 SASEGT. V was pared by 3 bases and J by 9 bases, with 18 bases between. CDR3 sequence: CASSDSGIPRGEQFF. The CDR3 bases are TGTGCCAGCAGTGACAGTGGTATACCCAGGGGTGAGCAGTTCTTC.

V and J are TRBV19 and TRBJ2-5; no firm D call. The germline V and J ends were trimmed by 4 bases and 4 bases, with 13 bases remaining between them. The CDR3 spans 14 residues. Germline CDR1 is LNHDA and CDR2 is SQIVND (reference sequence). Here the CDR3 DNA reads TGTGCCAGTAGTAGTTACGGGTCGCTAGAGACCCAGTACTTC. Protein: CASSSYGSLETQYF.

The rearrangement uses TRBV5-1 and TRBJ2-2; D is possibly TRBD1 (6 bases). CDR3 length equals 15 residues. Germline CDR1 reads SGHRS; CDR2 reads YFSETQ. V lost 2 bases, J lost 7 bases, and 15 bases lay in between. DNA for the CDR3: TGCGCCAGCAGCTTTACAGGCGGACAGAACGGGGAGCTGTTTTTT. Its translation: CASSFTGGQNGELFF.

V and J are TRBV25-1 and TRBJ1-3, with a possible D match to TRBD1 (6 bases). Germline V gene sequence: CDR1 MGHDK, CDR2 SYGVNS. Trimming shortened V by 2 bases and J by 0 bases, and 14 bases separated the two germline ends. The CDR3 has 17 amino acids. The CDR3 protein is CASSEPGTPNSGNTIYF. CDR3 bases: TGTGCCAGCAGTGAACCCGGGACACCTAACTCTGGAAACACCATATATTTT.

V and J are TRBV2 and TRBJ2-3, with 14 bases identical to TRBD2. Per germline, CDR1 SNHLY and CDR2 FYNNEI. With 10 bases clipped from V and 1 base from J, the junction kept 7 bases outside the gene matches. The CDR3 is 16 amino acids. The CDR3 spells CATEGGLAGGTDTQYF. Here the CDR3 DNA reads TGTGCCACCGAAGGGGGACTAGCGGGGGGCACAGATACGCAGTATTTT. The full variable domain, its missing parts supplied by reference TRBV2 and TRBJ2-3, is EPEVTQTPSHQVTQMGQEVILRCVPISNHLYFYWYRQILGQKVEFLVSFYNNEISEKSEIFDDQFSVERPDGSNFTLKIRSTKLEDSAMYFCATEGGLAGGTDTQYFGPGTRLTVL.

The chain has TRBV2 and TRBJ1-5; 7 nucleotides agree with TRBD1. With 4 bases clipped from V and 7 bases from J, the junction kept 4 bases outside the gene matches. The CDR3 extends over 13 amino acids. The V gene's germline CDR1 is SNHLY and CDR2 FYNNEI. The CDR3 DNA is TGTGCCAGCAGTGTAGGGGGCCCCCAGCCCCAGCATTTT. Translated, it gives CASSVGGPQPQHF.

The V call is TRBV5-4, the J call TRBJ2-7; a possible D gene is TRBD1 (8 bases). This CDR3 spans 16 amino acids. The V end lost 2 bases, the J end lost 1 base, and 16 bases lay between the germline ends. The germline V gene encodes CDR1 SGHNT and CDR2 YYREEE (reference sequence). The CDR3 sequence: CASSFPGGQASYEQYF. The CDR3 DNA follows: TGTGCCAGCAGCTTTCCGGGGGGACAGGCTTCCTACGAGCAGTACTTC.

The chain couples TRBV6-5 to TRBJ1-6; D is unresolved. The CDR3 has 13 amino acids. CDR1 and CDR2 (germline): MNHEY, SVGAGI. The ends were cut back, 5 bases at V and 5 bases at J, with 7 bases in the middle. The CDR3 reads CASSTVDNSPLHF. The CDR3 DNA sequence: TGTGCCAGCAGTACAGTGGATAATTCACCCCTCCACTTT.

The table lists this clone with a few counts. The chain combines TRBV15 with TRBJ2-7; D may be TRBD2 (5 bases). The germline CDR1 and CDR2 sequences are LNHNV and YYDKDF (reference sequence). Trimming removed 0 bases from V and 4 bases from J, with 13 bases in between. The CDR3 is 15 residues long. The CDR3 nucleotides are TGTGCCACCAGCAGAGATATAGGGAGAACTTACGAGCAGTACGTC. Translated: CATSRDIGRTYEQYV.

The chain uses TRBV7-8 and TRBJ1-5, with D maybe TRBD1 (5 bases). V shed 2 bases and J shed 3 bases, with 11 bases lying between them. CDR1 is SGHVS and CDR2 is FQNEAQ in the germline V gene. The CDR3 sequence is 15 residues long. CDR3 DNA: TGTGCCAGCAGCTTATACAGGAGCTCCAATCAGCCCCAGCATTTT. Encoded protein: CASSLYRSSNQPQHF.

In this sample, this clone turned up many times. The chain has TRBV7-2 and TRBJ1-6; D possibly corresponds to TRBD1 (6 bases). This CDR3 has 15 residues. Trimming cost V 2 bases and J 6 bases, with 11 bases left between them. Germline CDR1 and CDR2: SGHTA and FQGNSA. The CDR3 is CASSLRDNLNSPLHF. CDR3 nucleotide sequence: TGTGCCAGCAGCTTACGGGACAACCTTAATTCACCCCTCCACTTT.

This clone was seen only once. CDR3 protein: CAAGTVYGYTF. The CDR3 nucleotides read TGTGCCGCTGGGACAGTCTATGGCTACACCTTC. The J gene is TRBJ1-2, the V gene TRBV30; 7 bases align to TRBD1. J was trimmed by 4 bases and V by 8 bases; bases with no gene match: 4. CDR1 is GTSNPN and CDR2 is SVGIG in the germline V gene (reference sequence). The CDR3 loop spans 11 amino acids.